The clone carrying this T cell receptor beta chain showed up just once. Its antigen is still unknown. Clones were sequenced by immunoSEQ multiplex PCR, and TCRdb holds only the in-frame ones, with some missing. The repertoire consists of tens of thousands of clones, with more than 75% occurring once and the leading ten covering 4%. The V gene's germline CDR1 is LNHDA and CDR2 SQIVND (reference sequence). The CDR3 covers 16 residues. V lost 1 base to trimming and J lost 0 bases, with 10 bases between them. Time point described: week 23, last vaccination. With topical imiquimod, each dose of the vaccine consisted of 300 ug of mutant IDH1 20-mer peptide. Donors harbored newly found WHO grade 3 or 4 IDH1-mutant, ATRX-lost astrocytomas. The data are from a study of a mutant IDH1 vaccine in newly diagnosed glioma. Background on the study: Before enrollment, patients got radiotherapy alone, temozolomide alone, or mostly the combination. Findings of the study overall: Seemingly, top peripheral T cell clonotype changes bore no relation to pseudoprogression.

The starting material was PBMCs, obtained from a glioma patient whose treatment included an IDH1 peptide vaccine. The chain recombines TRBV19 with TRBJ1-5, with no clear D. This receptor was taken from a man aged 30 to 39 with glioma. Here the CDR3 DNA reads TGTGCCAGTAGTATAGTTTGGGGAAATAGCAATCAGCCCCAGCATTTT. Residues: CASSIVWGNSNQPQHF.